The clone carrying this T cell receptor (beta chain) was found a few times. The authors' processing: For nucleated cells, counts were estimated from reference gene primer amplification. Clones were read by immunoSEQ multiplex PCR, and TCRdb kept only the in-frame ones, dropping some. The DNA gave D and trimming, while V, J and clone size come from that table. The table includes about 36,000 clones, around 80% detected once. These data are taken from a study of blood T cell repertoires in COVID-19. Study-level information: Samples representing acute and convalescent COVID-19 were sourced from the United States, Italy and Spain.

V was pared by 4 bases and J by 2 bases, with 19 bases between. CDR3 length: 16 residues. Germline V gene lookup returns CDR1 SGHRS and CDR2 YFSETQ. The clonotype was recovered from a man aged 55-75 years with acute or convalescent COVID-19. The sequenced sample was peripheral blood. The rearrangement uses TRBV5-1 and TRBJ2-7; D might be TRBD1 (7 bases). Here the CDR3 DNA reads TGCGCCAGCAGCCGGGGGACAGCTGATGTGGCCTACGAGCAGTACTTC. Its protein is CASSRGTADVAYEQYF. The full variable domain, in which reference TRBV5-1 and TRBJ2-7 provide the parts outside the CDR3, is KAGVTQTPRYLIKTRGQQVTLSCSPISGHRSVSWYQQTPGQGLQFLFEYFSETQRNKGNFPGRFSGRQFSNSRSEMNVSTLELGDSALYLCASSRGTADVAYEQYFGPGTRLTVT.